This T cell receptor (beta chain) was captured by sequencing in a study of blood T cell repertoires in COVID-19. For the study at large: The cDNA or gDNA used as material had been derived from T cells, B-cell-depleted T cells, or PBMCs.

Enrollees, about 18 to 89 years old, lived in approximately 24 US areas. Data came from immunoSEQ multiplex PCR; TCRdb stores just in-frame clones and leaves some out. The sample records roughly 170,000 clones, less than 85% being singletons. This receptor was identified in a man aged 45-60 years who had recovered from COVID-19. The sequencing input was PBMCs or T cells enriched from blood (not recorded which).

CDR3 sequence (DNA): TGTGCCAGCAGCCCCCGGACAGGGGCAAAGGAAAAACTGTTTTTT. It yields the protein CASSPRTGAKEKLFF. The chain recombines TRBV9 with TRBJ1-4, with TRBD1 matching over 9 bases. The trim removed 4 bases at V and 8 bases at J, leaving 9 bases unmatched. Germline V CDR1 and CDR2: SGDLS, YYNGEE. CDR3 size: 15 residues.